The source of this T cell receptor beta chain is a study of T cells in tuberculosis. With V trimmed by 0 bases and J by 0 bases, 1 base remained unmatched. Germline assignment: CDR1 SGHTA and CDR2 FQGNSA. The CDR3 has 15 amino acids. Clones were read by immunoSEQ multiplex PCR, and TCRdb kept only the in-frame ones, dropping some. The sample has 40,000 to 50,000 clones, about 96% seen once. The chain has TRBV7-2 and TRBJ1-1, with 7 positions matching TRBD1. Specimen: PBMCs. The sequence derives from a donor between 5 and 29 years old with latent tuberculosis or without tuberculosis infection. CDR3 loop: CASSLATGMNTEAFF. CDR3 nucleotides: TGTGCCAGCAGCTTAGCGACAGGGATGAACACTGAAGCTTTCTTT.